The 3 T cell receptor beta chains reported below all come from one sample, sequenced in a study of blood T cell repertoires in COVID-19. The assay was immunoSEQ multiplex PCR, and TCRdb's table has in-frame clones only and misses some. The sample lists about 150,000 clones, around 80% occurring once. The sequencing input was peripheral blood. These receptors all stem from a man between 60 and 75 years old with acute or convalescent COVID-19.

This clone was counted only a few times. Here the CDR3 DNA reads TGTGCCAGCAGTTTGCACAGCAAGCTATTCACAGATACGCAGTATTTT. It codes for CASSLHSKLFTDTQYF. V usage is TRBV28 and J usage is TRBJ2-3; no definite D call. V gave up 3 bases and J gave up 2 bases, with 15 bases separating them. CDR3 length: 16 amino acids. Looked up from germline, CDR1 is MDHEN and CDR2 is SYDVKM.

The rearrangement joins TRBV4-1 to TRBJ1-6, with a possible D match to TRBD1 (5 bases). The CDR3 spans 16 residues. Trimming cost V 0 bases and J 2 bases, with 8 bases left between them. Germline loops: CDR1 MGHRA, CDR2 YSYEKL. CDR3 residues: CASSQERGTYNSPLHF. CDR3 in DNA: TGCGCCAGCAGCCAAGAGCGGGGCACCTATAATTCACCCCTCCACTTT.

The rearrangement joins TRBV19 to TRBJ2-1, with D unclear. CDR3 length equals 13 residues. Trimming took 0 bases from V and 10 from J, leaving 10 bases between them. Germline-derived CDR1 and CDR2 are LNHDA and SQIVND (reference sequence). For the CDR3, the DNA is TGTGCCAGTAGTATAGATCAGCGCTTCGAGCAGTTCTTC. Protein product: CASSIDQRFEQFF.